This T cell receptor beta chain was sequenced during a study of blood T cell repertoires in COVID-19. About the study: Specimens from acute and convalescent COVID-19 originated in the United States, Italy and Spain.

The germline CDR1 and CDR2 sequences are SQVTM and ANQGSEA. This CDR3 contains 12 residues. V shed 7 bases and J 7 bases; nucleotides not matched to a gene: 5. This table comes from immunoSEQ multiplex PCR, and its TCRdb copy is limited to in-frame clones, with some not included. The sample consists of tens of thousands of clones, around 91% of them appearing once. The sequence came from a human donor in a cohort sampled during active COVID-19. The sample consisted of peripheral blood. V is TRBV29-1 and J is TRBJ2-1; TRBD2 matches 9 bases. The CDR3 loop is CSALSGGNEQFF. CDR3 sequence (DNA): TGCAGCGCGCTTAGCGGGGGTAATGAGCAGTTCTTC.